The source of this T cell receptor beta chain is a study of blood T cell repertoires in COVID-19. Study summary: The samples span acute and convalescent COVID-19 from the United States, Italy and Spain. Sample material is recorded as cDNA or gDNA derived from T cells, B-cell-depleted T cells, or PBMCs.

In the original processing: How many nucleated cells were present was estimated from reference gene primer amplification. Sequencing used immunoSEQ multiplex PCR; TCRdb keeps in-frame clones, though not all of them. The D gene and trimming were derived from the DNA, and the V and J assignments and clone size from that table. The data hold some 300,000 clones, with approximately 86% observed a single time. CDR3 length: 15 residues. Losses at the gene ends were 6 bases for V and 0 bases for J; bases not matched to a gene: 5. Germline-derived CDR1 and CDR2 are SNHLY and FYNNEI. Sequencing was carried out using peripheral blood. The clonotype comes from a woman aged 50 to 60 with active or convalescent COVID-19. This chain joins TRBV2 and TRBJ1-5; 7 bases align to TRBD1. The CDR3 DNA follows: TGTGCCAGCAGGGGAGACAGGGTTAGCAATCAGCCCCAGCATTTT. It yields the protein CASRGDRVSNQPQHF. The full variable domain, in which reference TRBV2 and TRBJ1-5 provide the parts outside the CDR3, is EPEVTQTPSHQVTQMGQEVILRCVPISNHLYFYWYRQILGQKVEFLVSFYNNEISEKSEIFDDQFSVERPDGSNFTLKIRSTKLEDSAMYFCASRGDRVSNQPQHFGDGTRLSIL.